The clone carrying this TCR beta chain was seen only once. Generated by immunoSEQ multiplex PCR, the TCRdb table keeps only in-frame clones and is missing some. Of under 65,000 clones listed, roughly 89% were seen once; the top ten hold under 25%. This CDR3 comprises 15 residues. The V end was cut by 1 base, the J end by 0 bases, with 8 bases between. Germline lookup yields CDR1 SGHNT and CDR2 YENEEA. This specimen belongs to a study of T cells in localized non-small cell lung cancer. The material was peripheral blood, obtained before any cancer treatment. The TCR sequence derives from a man aged 40 to 69 with stage I squamous cell lung carcinoma. This chain uses TRBV11-3 with TRBJ2-3; unclear D gene. The DNA of the CDR3 is TGTGCCAGCAGCTTAGGGGCCGGTAGCACAGATACGCAGTATTTT. Translated, it gives CASSLGAGSTDTQYF.